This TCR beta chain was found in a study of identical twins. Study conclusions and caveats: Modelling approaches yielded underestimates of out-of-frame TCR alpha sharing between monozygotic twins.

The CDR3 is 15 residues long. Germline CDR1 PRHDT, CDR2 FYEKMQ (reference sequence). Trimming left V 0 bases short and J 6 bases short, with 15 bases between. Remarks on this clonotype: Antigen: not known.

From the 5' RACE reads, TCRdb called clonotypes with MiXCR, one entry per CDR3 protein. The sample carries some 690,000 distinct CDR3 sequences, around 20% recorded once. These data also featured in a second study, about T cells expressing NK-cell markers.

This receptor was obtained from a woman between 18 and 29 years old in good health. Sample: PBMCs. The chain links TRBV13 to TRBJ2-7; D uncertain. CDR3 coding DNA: TGTGCCAGCAGCTTAGGAGGAAGCTACCTAGGCGAGCAGTACTTC. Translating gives CASSLGGSYLGEQYF.